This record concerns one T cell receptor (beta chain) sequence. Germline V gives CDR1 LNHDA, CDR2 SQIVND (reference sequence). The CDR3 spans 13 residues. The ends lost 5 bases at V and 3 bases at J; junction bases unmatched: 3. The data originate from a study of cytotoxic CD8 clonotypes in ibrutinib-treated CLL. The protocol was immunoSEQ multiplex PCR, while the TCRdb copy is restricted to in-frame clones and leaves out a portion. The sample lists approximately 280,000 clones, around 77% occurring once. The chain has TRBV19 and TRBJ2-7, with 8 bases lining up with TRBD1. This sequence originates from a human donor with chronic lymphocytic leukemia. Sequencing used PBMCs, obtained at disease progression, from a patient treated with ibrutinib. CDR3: CASSFTGGYEQYF. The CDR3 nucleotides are TGTGCCAGTAGTTTTACAGGGGGCTACGAGCAGTACTTC.